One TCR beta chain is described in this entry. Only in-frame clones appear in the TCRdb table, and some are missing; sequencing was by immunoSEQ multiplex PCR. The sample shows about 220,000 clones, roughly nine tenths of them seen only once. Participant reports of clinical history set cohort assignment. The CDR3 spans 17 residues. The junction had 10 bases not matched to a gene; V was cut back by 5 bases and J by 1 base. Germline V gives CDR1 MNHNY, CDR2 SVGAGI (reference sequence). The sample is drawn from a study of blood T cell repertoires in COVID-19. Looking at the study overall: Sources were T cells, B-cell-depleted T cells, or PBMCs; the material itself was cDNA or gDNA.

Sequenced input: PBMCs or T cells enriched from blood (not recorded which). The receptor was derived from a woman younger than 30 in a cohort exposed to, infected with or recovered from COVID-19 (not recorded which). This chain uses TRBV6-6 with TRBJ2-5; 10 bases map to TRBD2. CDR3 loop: CASSPRLTSGFQETQYF. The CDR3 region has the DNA TGTGCCAGCAGTCCCCGATTGACTAGCGGGTTCCAAGAGACCCAGTACTTC.